This T cell receptor beta chain stems from a study of human T cells and chemical hapten exposure. V trimming: 8 bases; J trimming: 6 bases; junction bases outside the gene matches: 11. CDR3 size: 14 residues. In germline, CDR1 is LNHDA, CDR2 SQIVND (reference sequence). The library tagged each cDNA molecule with unique molecular identifiers. TCRdb redid the calling of the RACE reads with MiXCR, one entry per CDR3 protein. The profile shows about 99,000 distinct CDR3 sequences, 9.5% to 15% of them singletons. Time point in this sample: patch test 1, 2 weeks after DPC sensitization. Specified treatment: therapeutic diphenylcyclopropenone sensitization with weekly scalp DPC.

The gene calls are TRBV19 and TRBJ1-2; 8 nucleotides align to TRBD1. This sequence was found in a woman in her 40s with alopecia areata. Some clones in this sample may be carry-over from other donors' samples. Sequences were derived from whole blood, sampled in connection with sensitization to the hapten diphenylcyclopropenone (DPC). CDR3 DNA: TGTGCCAGTTGGAATCGAGGACAGGGTGATGGCTACACCTTC. It is translated as CASWNRGQGDGYTF.